The 13 T cell receptor beta chains below all came from one sample that was sequenced in a study of blood T cell repertoires in COVID-19. Method: immunoSEQ multiplex PCR; TCRdb's copy keeps in-frame clones and lacks some. Here the sample spans some 100,000 clones, about 83% being singletons. Sequencing was performed on peripheral blood. The origin of the receptors is a human donor in a cohort sampled during active COVID-19.

This rearrangement joins TRBV4-1 to TRBJ2-7; D is unresolved. CDR1 MGHRA and CDR2 YSYEKL come from the germline V gene. The CDR3 is 15 amino acids. V was shortened by 0 bases and J by 2 bases, with 11 bases between the two germline ends. CDR3 loop: CASSQELGRTYEQYF. CDR3 sequence (DNA): TGCGCCAGCAGCCAAGAATTAGGCAGGACCTACGAGCAGTACTTC.

V gene TRBV24-1 combines with J gene TRBJ2-7, with 10 bases identical to TRBD2. The length of the CDR3 is 16 residues. J gave up 7 bases and V 2 bases, and 10 bases lay outside the gene matches. Germline lookup yields CDR1 KGHDR and CDR2 SFDVKD. The CDR3 sequence is CATSDSTSGFLREQYF. CDR3 coding DNA: TGTGCCACCAGTGATTCGACTAGCGGGTTCCTTCGGGAGCAGTACTTC.

The gene calls are TRBV18 and TRBJ2-3; TRBD1 aligns across 7 bases. The CDR3 length is 14 residues. Germline loops: CDR1 KGHSH, CDR2 LQKENI. V was pared by 6 bases and J by 2 bases, with 5 bases of the junction left unmatched. As DNA, the CDR3 is TGTGCCAGCTCTCCGACAGGGAACACAGATACGCAGTATTTT. Translation gives CASSPTGNTDTQYF.

V gene TRBV30 combines with J gene TRBJ2-5, with 7 nucleotides matching TRBD2. The CDR3 runs to 18 residues. With V trimmed by 0 bases and J by 6 bases, 19 bases remained unmatched. Germline loops: CDR1 GTSNPN, CDR2 SVGIG (reference sequence). CDR3 bases: TGTGCCTGGAGTGTACGAAGAGGGCGGAGGGAGGGGCAGCAGACCCAGTACTTC. This encodes CAWSVRRGRREGQQTQYF.

This chain connects TRBV27 to TRBJ2-3, with 9 bases aligning to TRBD1. The CDR3 runs 16 residues. Germline-derived CDR1 and CDR2 are MNHEY and SMNVEV (reference sequence). Trimming took 5 bases from V and 0 from J; bases not matched to a gene: 6. CDR3 bases: TGTGCCAGCAGTGACTTAGGACAGGGGAGCACAGATACGCAGTATTTT. Its protein is CASSDLGQGSTDTQYF.

J is TRBJ2-1 and V is TRBV2; 9 positions agree with TRBD2. The germline V gene encodes CDR1 SNHLY and CDR2 FYNNEI. V trimming: 3 bases; J trimming: 2 bases; junction bases outside the gene matches: 2. This CDR3 is 15 amino acids long. The CDR3 region is CASSEASGTYNEQFF. CDR3 DNA sequence: TGTGCCAGCAGTGAGGCTAGCGGGACCTACAATGAGCAGTTCTTC.

The chain combines TRBV10-3 with TRBJ2-3; 9 bases line up with TRBD2. The CDR3 contains 17 residues. Trimming at V came to 7 bases and at J to 5 bases, leaving 16 bases not matched to a gene. Germline V gene lookup returns CDR1 ENHRY and CDR2 SYGVKD. The CDR3, as DNA: TGTGCCATCAACCTCGGCTCGGGGCGGGGGGGCAAAGATACGCAGTATTTT. The encoded protein is CAINLGSGRGGKDTQYF.

This clone showed up just a few times. V usage is TRBV9 and J usage is TRBJ2-7; 7 nucleotides line up with TRBD1. The CDR3 runs to 15 residues. The V gene's germline CDR1 is SGDLS and CDR2 YYNGEE. J gave up 5 bases and V 0 bases, and 8 bases lay outside the gene matches. The CDR3 bases are TGTGCCAGCAGCGTAGGGTGGGGCAGGGGGAACGAGCAGTACTTC. Its protein is CASSVGWGRGNEQYF.

The chain uses TRBV4-2 and TRBJ2-3; no firm D call. V lost 0 bases and J lost 8, with 12 bases in between. Germline CDR1 and CDR2: LGHNA and YNFKEQ. This CDR3 region has 14 residues. The CDR3 coding sequence is TGTGCCAGCAGCCAAGAAATTTGGGCTGGTACGCAGTATTTT. This encodes CASSQEIWAGTQYF.

This clone was seen more than once but under ten times. This chain links TRBV28 with TRBJ1-5, with D perhaps TRBD1 (6 bases). The CDR3 has 14 amino acids. Germline loops: CDR1 MDHEN, CDR2 SYDVKM. V lost 3 bases and J lost 5, with 11 bases in between. The CDR3: CASSFSGEDQPQHF. CDR3 DNA: TGTGCCAGCAGTTTTTCAGGGGAAGATCAGCCCCAGCATTTT.

The chain uses TRBV27 and TRBJ2-5; 8 positions match TRBD1. The CDR3 is 14 amino acids. In germline, CDR1 is MNHEY, CDR2 SMNVEV (reference sequence). The J segment lost 2 bases and the V segment lost 6 bases, leaving 5 bases of the junction unmatched. Written as DNA, the CDR3 is TGTGCCAGCAGCCCCGACAGGGGTCAAGAGACCCAGTACTTC. Protein product: CASSPDRGQETQYF.

The CDR3 sequence is CASSLSGQGVFQPQHF. The DNA of the CDR3 is TGTGCCAGCAGTCTTAGCGGACAGGGCGTATTCCAGCCCCAGCATTTT. This chain connects TRBV28 to TRBJ1-5; 8 nucleotides align to TRBD1. CDR3 length: 16 amino acids. The germline gives CDR1 MDHEN, CDR2 SYDVKM. V lost 5 bases to trimming and J lost 7 bases; unmatched junction nucleotides: 13.

The chain uses TRBV9 and TRBJ2-6; TRBD2 might be the D (5 bases). The CDR3 runs 21 residues. V was pared by 4 bases and J by 0 bases, with 26 bases between. Germline assignment: CDR1 SGDLS and CDR2 YYNGEE. CDR3 nucleotide sequence: TGTGCCAGCAGCCCCGGGGAAAGGACGAGAACCCTGAGCTCTGGGGCCAACGTCCTGACTTTC. This translates into CASSPGERTRTLSSGANVLTF.